Presented here are 23 T cell receptor beta chains from one specimen sequenced in a study of blood T cell repertoires in COVID-19. TCRdb keeps only in-frame clones here, not all; method: immunoSEQ multiplex PCR. The data show roughly 300,000 clones, roughly 84% seen once. Sequencing input: PBMCs or T cells enriched from blood (not recorded which). The receptor source for this set is a woman aged 25 to 39 who had recovered from COVID-19.

The V gene is TRBV5-4, the J gene TRBJ2-1; 9 bases align to TRBD2. This CDR3 contains 16 residues. Losses at the gene ends were 1 base for V and 10 bases for J; bases not matched to a gene: 12. Germline V gives CDR1 SGHNT, CDR2 YYREEE (reference sequence). The CDR3 sequence is CASSLIGGGAREEQFF. The CDR3 DNA follows: TGTGCCAGCAGCTTGATAGGCGGGGGGGCGCGAGAAGAGCAGTTCTTC.

The chain uses TRBV19 and TRBJ2-2; 7 bases are a match to TRBD1. J gave up 4 bases and V 4 bases, and 9 bases lay outside the gene matches. Looked up from germline, CDR1 is LNHDA and CDR2 is SQIVND (reference sequence). This CDR3 is 16 amino acids long. The CDR3 DNA reads TGTGCCAGTAGTACCCCCGGACAGGCTTTCACCGGGGAGCTGTTTTTT. Protein sequence: CASSTPGQAFTGELFF.

This clone showed up many times. The gene calls are TRBV15 and TRBJ2-3; 10 bases align to TRBD1. V lost 1 base, J lost 2 bases, and 6 bases stayed unmatched. The CDR3 consists of 17 residues. CDR1 LNHNV and CDR2 YYDKDF come from the germline V gene (reference sequence). The CDR3 is CATSRGTDRGFTDTQYF. In DNA form, the CDR3 reads TGTGCCACCAGCAGAGGCACGGACAGGGGGTTCACAGATACGCAGTATTTT. Filled out from reference TRBV15 and TRBJ2-3, the complete variable domain reads DAMVIQNPRYQVTQFGKPVTLSCSQTLNHNVMYWYQQKSSQAPKLLFHYYDKDFNNEADTPDNFQSRRPNTSFCFLDIRSPGLGDTAMYLCATSRGTDRGFTDTQYFGPGTRLTVL.

The CDR3 region has the DNA TGTGCCAGCAGCGTAGCAGGGGGCGAGGGTTGGAATCATTTGTACTTC. This translates into CASSVAGGEGWNHLYF. The genes are TRBV9 and TRBJ2-7; TRBD1 agrees at 8 bases. CDR3 length: 16 amino acids. The V segment lost 0 bases and the J segment 12 bases; nucleotides outside the gene matches: 17. Germline CDR1 is SGDLS and CDR2 is YYNGEE.

This clone showed up just once. The chain links TRBV12-3 or TRBV12-4 to TRBJ1-4; 7 bases are a match to TRBD1. With V trimmed by 4 bases and J by 7 bases, 3 bases remained unmatched. CDR3 length: 13 amino acids. CDR3 DNA sequence: TGTGCCAGCAGTTACAGGGGAGGTGAAAAACTGTTTTTT. This sequence encodes CASSYRGGEKLFF.

The chain recombines TRBV30 with TRBJ2-7; 9 bases are a match to TRBD1. V lost 0 bases to trimming and J lost 0 bases; unmatched junction nucleotides: 3. Germline loops: CDR1 GTSNPN, CDR2 SVGIG (reference sequence). CDR3 size: 15 residues. CDR3 sequence reads: CAWSVRTGDSYEQYF. CDR3 nucleotides: TGTGCCTGGAGTGTACGGACAGGGGACTCCTACGAGCAGTACTTC.

The J gene is TRBJ2-1, the V gene TRBV5-1, with D perhaps matching TRBD1 (5 bases). The CDR3 sequence is 15 residues long. Trimming pared 0 bases from V and 5 bases from J, leaving 12 bases between. Germline CDR1 and CDR2: SGHRS and YFSETQ. This chain's CDR3 is CASSLVLQGHNEQFF. CDR3 coding DNA: TGCGCCAGCAGCTTGGTCCTTCAGGGTCACAATGAGCAGTTCTTC.

As DNA, the CDR3 is TGTGCCAGCAGCTTAACCAGGGGGGCCAATCAGCCCCAGCATTTT. Protein sequence: CASSLTRGANQPQHF. The chain links TRBV7-9 to TRBJ1-5; TRBD1 aligns across 7 bases. Losses at the gene ends were 2 bases for V and 3 bases for J; bases not matched to a gene: 4. Germline loops: CDR1 SEHNR, CDR2 FQNEAQ (reference sequence). The CDR3 is made up of 15 amino acids.

The chain recombines TRBV11-2 with TRBJ2-3, with 7 bases fitting TRBD1. The CDR3 sequence is 17 residues long. Germline V gene lookup returns CDR1 SGHAT and CDR2 FQNNGV. V was pared by 2 bases and J by 2 bases, with 10 bases of the junction left unmatched. The CDR3 nucleotides read TGTGCCAGCAGCTTACGACGAGCGGACAGGTTCACAGATACGCAGTATTTT. Translating it yields CASSLRRADRFTDTQYF.

The chain couples TRBV19 to TRBJ2-1; possible D gene TRBD2, 6 bases. This CDR3 has 17 residues. The germline V gene encodes CDR1 LNHDA and CDR2 SQIVND (reference sequence). The germline V and J ends were trimmed by 3 bases and 4 bases, with 19 bases remaining between them. The CDR3 region has the DNA TGTGCCAGTAGTATGGCTAGCGCGGGGAACCTTTACAATGAGCAGTTCTTC. As protein: CASSMASAGNLYNEQFF.

This chain joins TRBV5-1 and TRBJ2-7; TRBD2 matches at 8 bases. Germline lookup yields CDR1 SGHRS and CDR2 YFSETQ. There are 13 residues in the CDR3. Unmatched junction bases numbered 5, after V lost 8 bases and J lost 1 base. CDR3 amino acids: CASRLASSYEQYF. CDR3 sequence (DNA): TGCGCCAGTAGACTAGCGTCGTCCTACGAGCAGTACTTC.

This sequence joins TRBV28 and TRBJ2-1; D call uncertain. V gave up 5 bases and J gave up 8 bases, with 19 bases separating them. The CDR3 length is 15 residues. The germline CDR1 and CDR2 sequences are MDHEN and SYDVKM. The chain's CDR3 is CASSPHGPRSHEQFF. Here the CDR3 DNA reads TGTGCCAGCAGTCCCCACGGTCCTCGATCGCATGAGCAGTTCTTC.

This chain joins TRBV29-1 and TRBJ2-1; TRBD1 might be the D (7 bases). V shed 5 bases and J shed 5 bases, with 16 bases lying between them. The germline V gene encodes CDR1 SQVTM and CDR2 ANQGSEA. This CDR3 spans 14 amino acids. CDR3 in amino acids: CSVSRGGGNNEQFF. CDR3 bases: TGCAGCGTTAGTCGAGGGGGCGGGAACAATGAGCAGTTCTTC.

The chain has TRBV25-1 and TRBJ2-3; 8 bases are a match to TRBD1. The CDR3 is made up of 15 amino acids. V lost 5 bases and J lost 3; bases outside the gene matches: 7. The germline V gene encodes CDR1 MGHDK and CDR2 SYGVNS. The CDR3 coding sequence is TGTGCCAGCAGTTTCACAGGGGGTCTTACAGATACGCAGTATTTT. Translation: CASSFTGGLTDTQYF.

This rearrangement joins TRBV28 to TRBJ1-2; 7 positions agree with TRBD1. Germline V CDR1 and CDR2: MDHEN, SYDVKM. The junction had 4 bases not matched to a gene; V was cut back by 2 bases and J by 7 bases. The CDR3 covers 13 residues. This CDR3 reads CASSLISGGGYTF. CDR3 bases: TGTGCCAGCAGTTTAATCTCAGGGGGTGGCTACACCTTC.

V and J are TRBV19 and TRBJ2-5; TRBD2 matches 7 bases. V was clipped by 11 bases and J by 2 bases; unmatched bases: 11. Germline assignment: CDR1 LNHDA and CDR2 SQIVND (reference sequence). The CDR3 contains 14 residues. The CDR3 DNA follows: TGTGCCGGTAAGGCTAGCGGATTACAAGAGACCCAGTACTTC. Its protein is CAGKASGLQETQYF.

The chain links TRBV9 to TRBJ1-2; no clear D gene. The CDR3 loop spans 15 amino acids. V lost 2 bases to trimming and J lost 4 bases, with 15 bases between them. Germline V gene lookup returns CDR1 SGDLS and CDR2 YYNGEE. CDR3 protein: CASSVTPGEVYGYTF. The CDR3 coding sequence is TGTGCCAGCAGCGTGACGCCGGGAGAGGTCTATGGCTACACCTTC.

The chain recombines TRBV21-1 with TRBJ2-1; the listed D gene, TRBD2, was not tested against the DNA. TRBV21-1 is a pseudogene segment. This CDR3 spans 16 amino acids. CDR3 in DNA: TGTGCCAGCAGTGAGGGAGTCGACCTTCTTGGCAATGAGCAGTTCTTC. Amino acid sequence: CASSEGVDLLGNEQFF.

The chain uses TRBV7-9 and TRBJ2-2; possibly TRBD2 for D (6 bases). The CDR3 extends over 15 amino acids. V dropped 1 base and J dropped 6 bases, with 12 bases sitting between them. CDR1 and CDR2 (germline): SEHNR, FQNEAQ (reference sequence). The CDR3 nucleotides are TGTGCCAGCAGCTTAGGTTCAGGGAGGTCCGGGGAGCTGTTTTTT. Translating it yields CASSLGSGRSGELFF.

J is TRBJ2-7 and V is TRBV27; D is possibly TRBD1 (5 bases). The CDR3 consists of 14 residues. Trimming pared 4 bases from V and 2 bases from J, leaving 12 bases between. The germline V gene has CDR1 MNHEY and CDR2 SMNVEV (reference sequence). For the CDR3, the DNA is TGTGCCAGCAGTTCTCTGGACACCACCTACGAGCAGTACTTC. Residues: CASSSLDTTYEQYF.

Only a few counts were recorded for this clone. This sample also contains other DNA sequences that code for the same CDR3. The chain carries TRBV15 and TRBJ2-3; TRBD2 agrees at 13 bases. CDR1 is LNHNV and CDR2 is YYDKDF in the germline V gene (reference sequence). V gave up 5 bases and J gave up 0 bases; unmatched junction bases: 5. The CDR3 is 17 amino acids. The CDR3 region is CATSAGTSGVSTDTQYF. CDR3 DNA sequence: TGTGCCACCAGCGCCGGGACTAGCGGGGTTAGCACAGATACGCAGTATTTT.

V is TRBV19 and J is TRBJ1-2; a possible D gene is TRBD1 (6 bases). The CDR3 sequence is 13 residues long. The V end was cut by 3 bases, the J end by 9 bases, with 14 bases between. In germline, CDR1 is LNHDA, CDR2 SQIVND (reference sequence). This chain's CDR3 is CASSMEQGRSYTF. As DNA, the CDR3 is TGTGCCAGTAGTATGGAACAGGGTCGGAGCTACACCTTC.

This sequence joins TRBV6-1 and TRBJ1-5; 7 bases match TRBD1. V lost 2 bases to trimming and J lost 1 base; unmatched junction nucleotides: 5. This CDR3 comprises 16 residues. Germline V gene lookup returns CDR1 MNHNS and CDR2 SASEGT. The CDR3 region has the DNA TGTGCCAGCAGTGAACTCCGGGACAGCAGCAATCAGCCCCAGCATTTT. It is translated as CASSELRDSSNQPQHF.